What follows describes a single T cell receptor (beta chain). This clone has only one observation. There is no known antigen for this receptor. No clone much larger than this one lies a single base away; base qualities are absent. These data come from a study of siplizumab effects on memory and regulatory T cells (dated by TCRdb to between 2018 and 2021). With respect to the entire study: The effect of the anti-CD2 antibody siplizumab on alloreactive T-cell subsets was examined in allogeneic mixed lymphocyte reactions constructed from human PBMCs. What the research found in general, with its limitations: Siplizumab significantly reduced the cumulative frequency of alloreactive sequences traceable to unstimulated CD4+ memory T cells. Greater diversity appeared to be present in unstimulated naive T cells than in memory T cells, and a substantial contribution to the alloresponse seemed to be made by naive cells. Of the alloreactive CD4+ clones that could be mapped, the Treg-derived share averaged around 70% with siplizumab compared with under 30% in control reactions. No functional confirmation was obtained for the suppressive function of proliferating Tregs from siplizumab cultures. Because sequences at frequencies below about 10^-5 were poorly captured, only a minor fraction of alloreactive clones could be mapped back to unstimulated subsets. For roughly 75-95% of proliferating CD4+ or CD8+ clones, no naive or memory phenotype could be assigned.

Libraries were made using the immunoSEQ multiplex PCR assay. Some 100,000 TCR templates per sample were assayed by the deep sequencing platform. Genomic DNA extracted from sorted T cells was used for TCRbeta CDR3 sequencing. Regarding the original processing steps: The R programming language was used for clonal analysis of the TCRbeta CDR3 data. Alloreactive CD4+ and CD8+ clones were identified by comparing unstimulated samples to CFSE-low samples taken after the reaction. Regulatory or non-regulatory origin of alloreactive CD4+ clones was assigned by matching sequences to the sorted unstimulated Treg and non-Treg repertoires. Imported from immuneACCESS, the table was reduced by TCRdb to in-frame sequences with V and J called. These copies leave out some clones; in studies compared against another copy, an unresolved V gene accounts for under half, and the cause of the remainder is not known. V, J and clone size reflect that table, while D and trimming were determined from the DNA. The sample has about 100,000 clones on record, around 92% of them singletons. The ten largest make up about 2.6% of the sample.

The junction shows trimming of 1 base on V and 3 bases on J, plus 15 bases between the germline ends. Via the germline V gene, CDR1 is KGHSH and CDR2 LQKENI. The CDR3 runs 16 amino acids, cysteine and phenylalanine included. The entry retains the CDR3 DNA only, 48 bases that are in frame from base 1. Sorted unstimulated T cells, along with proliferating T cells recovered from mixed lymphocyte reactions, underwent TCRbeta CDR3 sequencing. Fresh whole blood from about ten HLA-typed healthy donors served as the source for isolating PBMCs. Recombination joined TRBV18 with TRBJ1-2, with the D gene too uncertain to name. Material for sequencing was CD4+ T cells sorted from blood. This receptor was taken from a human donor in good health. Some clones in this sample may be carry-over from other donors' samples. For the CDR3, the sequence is CASSPLFGWIDYGYTF. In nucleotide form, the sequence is TGTGCCAGCTCACCACTCTTCGGGTGGATTGACTATGGCTACACCTTC.